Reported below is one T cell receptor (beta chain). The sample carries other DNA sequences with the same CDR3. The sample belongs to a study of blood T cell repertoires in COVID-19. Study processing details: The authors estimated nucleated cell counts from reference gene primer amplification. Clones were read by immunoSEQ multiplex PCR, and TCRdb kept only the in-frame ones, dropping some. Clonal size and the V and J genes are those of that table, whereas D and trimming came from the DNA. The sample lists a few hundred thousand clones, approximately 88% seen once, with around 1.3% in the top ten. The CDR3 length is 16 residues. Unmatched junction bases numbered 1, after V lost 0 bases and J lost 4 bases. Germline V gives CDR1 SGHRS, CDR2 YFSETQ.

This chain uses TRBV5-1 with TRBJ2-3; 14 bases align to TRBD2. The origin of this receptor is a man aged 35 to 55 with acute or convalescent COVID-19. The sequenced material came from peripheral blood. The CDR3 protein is CASSLEGLAGADTQYF. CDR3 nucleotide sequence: TGCGCCAGCAGCTTGGAGGGACTAGCGGGAGCAGATACGCAGTATTTT.